A single sample gave rise to the 11 T cell receptor beta chains below, sequenced in a study of blood T cell repertoires in COVID-19. Only in-frame clones appear in the TCRdb table, and some are missing; sequencing was by immunoSEQ multiplex PCR. The sample lists approximately 220,000 clones, 83% occurring once. The specimen was PBMCs or T cells enriched from blood (not recorded which). The receptors stem from a woman aged 50 to 60 who had been exposed to COVID-19.

This clone has only a few counts. The chain combines TRBV19 with TRBJ1-2, with D maybe TRBD1 (6 bases). This CDR3 region has 14 residues. V was cut by 3 bases and J by 7 bases, with 15 bases left in between. CDR1 and CDR2 (germline): LNHDA, SQIVND (reference sequence). CDR3: CASSILNRDSGYTF. Written as DNA, the CDR3 is TGTGCCAGTAGTATCCTGAACAGGGATAGTGGCTACACCTTC.

V and J are TRBV4-2 and TRBJ1-1, with a weak D call TRBD1 (6 bases). CDR1 is LGHNA, CDR2 YNFKEQ, per germline. CDR3 length: 18 residues. V was clipped by 3 bases and J by 0 bases, with 20 bases between them. As DNA, the CDR3 is TGTGCCAGCAGCCACGTCGCCTATGGTGAGGGGGTGAACACTGAAGCTTTCTTT. It translates to CASSHVAYGEGVNTEAFF.

This clone has only a few counts. The chain combines TRBV19 with TRBJ2-6; 8 bases match TRBD1. V shed 5 bases and J 2 bases; nucleotides not matched to a gene: 11. The CDR3 sequence is 18 residues long. Germline V CDR1 and CDR2: LNHDA, SQIVND (reference sequence). CDR3 bases: TGTGCCAGTAGTCCGGCAGGGGGCGCGAGGGCTGGGGCCAACGTCCTGACTTTC. Translating gives CASSPAGGARAGANVLTF.

The chain has TRBV18 and TRBJ1-4, with 9 positions matching TRBD1. The CDR3 extends over 14 amino acids. The germline V gene encodes CDR1 KGHSH and CDR2 LQKENI. The V and J ends lost 5 bases and 7 bases, in that order; junction bases with no gene match: 5. This chain's CDR3 is CASSTDRGSEKLFF. The CDR3 DNA follows: TGTGCCAGCTCAACTGACAGGGGGTCTGAAAAACTGTTTTTT.

This sequence joins TRBV12-5 and TRBJ2-2; 7 bases line up with TRBD1. Unmatched junction bases numbered 6, after V lost 1 base and J lost 7 bases. In germline, CDR1 is LGHNT, CDR2 FRNRAP. The length of the CDR3 is 15 residues. The CDR3 region is CASGLGQGRGGELFF. As DNA, the CDR3 is TGTGCTAGTGGTTTGGGACAGGGACGTGGCGGGGAGCTGTTTTTT.

This clone showed up just a few times. The V call is TRBV6-5, the J call TRBJ1-4; 8 bases are a match to TRBD1. J lost 3 bases, V lost 6 bases, and 6 bases had no gene match. Germline assignment: CDR1 MNHEY and CDR2 SVGAGI. The CDR3 is 15 residues long. CDR3 bases: TGTGCCAGCAGCTTCCAGGGGGCTCCTAATGAAAAACTGTTTTTT. Translating gives CASSFQGAPNEKLFF.

The V and J genes are TRBV25-1 and TRBJ2-2; possible D gene TRBD2, 5 bases. The length of the CDR3 is 15 residues. Trimming stripped 2 bases from V and 3 bases from J, with 10 bases between. CDR1 and CDR2 (germline): MGHDK, SYGVNS. CDR3 loop: CASSEHWGDTGELFF. Here the CDR3 DNA reads TGTGCCAGCAGTGAACACTGGGGAGACACCGGGGAGCTGTTTTTT.

The chain joins TRBV11-2 to TRBJ1-1, with 10 nucleotides matching TRBD1. The length of the CDR3 is 16 residues. Per germline, CDR1 SGHAT and CDR2 FQNNGV. J lost 4 bases, V lost 5 bases, and 10 bases had no gene match. The CDR3 coding sequence is TGTGCCAGCAGCCCTGCTGGGTGGACAGGGGGCACTGAAGCTTTCTTT. This encodes CASSPAGWTGGTEAFF.

This chain links TRBV5-6 with TRBJ1-1; 7 bases align to TRBD1. The CDR3 runs to 14 residues. V was pared by 2 bases and J by 11 bases, with 12 bases of the junction left unmatched. Germline V lookup: CDR1 SGHDT, CDR2 YYEEEE. The CDR3 region is CASSFPDRAGRAFF. Here the CDR3 DNA reads TGTGCCAGCAGCTTTCCCGACAGGGCGGGTAGGGCTTTCTTT.

The chain combines TRBV5-6 with TRBJ2-7; 7 bases line up with TRBD1. This CDR3 has 15 amino acids. From germline, CDR1 is SGHDT and CDR2 YYEEEE. J gave up 2 bases and V 0 bases, and 5 bases lay outside the gene matches. DNA of the CDR3: TGTGCCAGCAGCTTGGTTGGGGGACAGCCCTACGAGCAGTACTTC. As protein: CASSLVGGQPYEQYF.

The rearrangement uses TRBV2 and TRBJ1-5; D is undetermined. Trimming left V 11 bases short and J 5 bases short, with 19 bases between. This CDR3 is 14 amino acids long. Germline loops: CDR1 SNHLY, CDR2 FYNNEI. The CDR3 DNA follows: TGTGCCGTCCAAAGTGAGAGCGGCGATCAGCCCCAGCATTTT. This codes for CAVQSESGDQPQHF.